This note documents a single T cell receptor (beta chain) sequence. The target of this receptor is not known. No per-base quality is available; no much larger clone lies one base away. According to the study, the label for this sample's time point signals: five sample-tagged time points from pre-transplant (day -1) to day 368 post-transplant, pooled. PBMC were thawed and then stimulated for more than 9 hours with a CMV IE-1 overlapping peptide library, with no transport inhibitors added. After thawing, cells were rested overnight and were then stimulated in R10 medium with CD28/CD49d costimulation. The IE-1 peptide library was made up of 15-amino-acid peptides with 11-amino-acid overlaps. Each time point was barcoded with BD Single-Cell Multiplexing Kit Sample Tags, pooled, and stained with oligo-conjugated anti-CD45RA plus sorting antibodies. A BD FACSAria III was used to sort CMV-responsive CD8+CD137+ and CD4+CD154+ T cells at 4-way purity. Blood samples were drawn into EDTA vacutainers and processed by Ficoll gradient within 1-24 hours.

The sample is drawn from a study of immune aging and cytomegalovirus after organ transplant listed by TCRdb under 2021. Background for the entire study: All transplant recipients received three-drug immunosuppression with prednisone, tacrolimus, and mycophenolate. Points the paper makes about the study in general: Since the sequencing data did not include a CD57 measurement, a conservative gene-based definition of aging was used in its place. Aged-phenotype cells increased post-transplant regardless of clone size, earlier in large clones (days 200-264) than small clones, following viremia. A larger share of large clones was made up of TEMRA cells, and in the seven largest clones (roughly 2,000 cells) aged and TEMRA cells were gained while TCM cells were lost.

Based on the germline V gene, the CDR1 and CDR2 sequences are ENHRY and SYGVKD. The CDR3, from cysteine to phenylalanine, totals 12 residues. Only the CDR3 region is kept as DNA, spanning 36 bases read in frame from base 1. A distance of 13 bases separates the germline ends of V and J, which lose 3 bases and 10 bases respectively. The protocol used for the library was single-cell sequencing. The sequencing machine was an Illumina NovaSeq 6000. The BD Rhapsody Targeted mRNA and AbSeq Reagent Kit was used in a microwell format for cell capture and library preparation. Libraries covered TCR, sample tags, AbSeq, and targeted mRNA from the Human T-Cell Expression Panel plus custom TOX and TOX2 primers. Sequencing of the libraries was performed on an Illumina NovaSeq. Per the source publication's procedure: The analysis covered around 10,000 cells in total, of which roughly 7,000 were CD8 T cells and 4494 were CD8 T cells with an identifiable TCR CDR3. Raw data were processed with the BD Rhapsody Targeted Analysis Pipeline with V(D)J processing on the Seven Bridges Genomics platform. Quality control, Sample Tag demultiplexing with Lex-BDSMK, clone identification with VDJ Explorer, and Seurat clustering were all done in SeqGeq 1.6.0. Clones comprising <1% of CD8 T cells were considered non-expanded; clones comprising >2.5% of the sample were considered clonal expansions. The public reads were quality trimmed at Q25 with fastp and then assembled into clones with MiXCR by TCRdb, keeping productive beta chains. Under each unique CDR3 protein, matching rows form one entry showing the most common genes and DNA. The authors' filters were not applied to this entry. The sample table records about 21,000 distinct CDR3 sequences; more than 35% of these occur just once. The top ten clones comprise 25% to 30% of the sample.

The sample in question was CMV peptide-activated CD4+ and CD8+ T cells sorted from blood, obtained at five time points, pooled. The cell subset or site label, read with the paper, signifies: sorted CD8+CD137+ and CD4+CD154+ T cells after about 11 h CMV IE-1 peptide stimulation. The sequence is built from TRBV10-3 and TRBJ2-7; TRBD2 is possibly the D segment (6 matching bases). The receptor was derived from a female donor who had a heart transplant and CMV viremia. Read as DNA, the sequence is TGTGCCATCAGTGAAAGTCCGGGGGTCCAGTACTTC. Its protein is CAISESPGVQYF.